Listed below are T cell receptor beta chains from one sample, sequenced in a study of blood T cell repertoires in COVID-19. Using immunoSEQ multiplex PCR, the repertoire was profiled, and TCRdb retains in-frame clones only, with some absent. This sample has more than 85,000 clones, with about three quarters found just once. The specimen sequenced was peripheral blood. The origin of the receptors is a woman of 80 years or more with active or convalescent COVID-19. Both conserved end residues are part of each CDR3. D genes are given only for firm matches. Clone size is given for some rows only: seen once, a few or many times, or a class if the clone is expanded.

TRBJ1-6	13	TRBV5-4	TRBD1	NA	CASRPRDSSPLHF	TGTGCCAGCAGGCCCCGGGACAGTTCACCCCTCCACTTT
TRBJ2-3	16	TRBV18	NA	NA	CASSPFVRGSTDTQYF	TGTGCCAGCTCACCCTTTGTCCGGGGGTCCACAGATACGCAGTATTTT
TRBJ2-7	15	TRBV3-1/TRBV3-2	TRBD1	NA	CASSPTDRVTYEQYF	TGTGCCAGCAGCCCTACCGACAGGGTTACCTACGAGCAGTACTTC
TRBJ2-1	17	TRBV9	TRBD2	NA	CASSHGVSGSSYNEQFF	TGTGCCAGCAGCCACGGAGTTAGCGGGAGCTCCTACAATGAGCAGTTCTTC
TRBJ2-1	14	TRBV4-2	TRBD1	few	CASSRIQGADEQFF	TGTGCCAGCAGCCGGATACAGGGGGCAGATGAGCAGTTCTTC
TRBJ2-4	15	TRBV27	TRBD1	NA	CASSWGGQGANIQYF	TGTGCCAGCAGTTGGGGGGGACAGGGGGCCAACATTCAGTACTTC
TRBJ2-3	13	TRBV29-1	TRBD1	few	CSGGQGHTDTQYF	TGCAGCGGGGGACAGGGACACACAGATACGCAGTATTTT
TRBJ2-7	14	TRBV5-1	TRBD1	NA	CASSSDRGFGEQYF	TGCGCCAGCAGCTCGGACAGGGGATTTGGCGAGCAGTACTTC
TRBJ2-7	15	TRBV7-9	NA	NA	CASSPPGGPLLEQYF	TGTGCCAGCAGCCCCCCTGGAGGGCCCCTCCTCGAGCAGTACTTC
TRBJ1-1	13	TRBV12-3/TRBV12-4	NA	NA	CASSLDSYTEAFF	TGTGCCAGCAGTTTGGACAGCTACACTGAAGCTTTCTTT
TRBJ1-4	14	TRBV5-1	NA	NA	CASSPGGGGEKLFF	TGCGCCAGCAGCCCGGGCGGAGGTGGTGAAAAACTGTTTTTT
TRBJ2-1	10	TRBV20-1	NA	once	CSASRLIQFF	TGCAGTGCTAGTCGCCTAATTCAGTTCTTC
TRBJ2-1	14	TRBV7-8	TRBD2	NA	CASSWTSGTDEQFF	TGTGCCAGCAGCTGGACTAGCGGGACGGATGAGCAGTTCTTC
TRBJ2-3	15	TRBV7-2	TRBD2	few	CASSLGGGGIYTQYF	TGTGCCAGCAGCTTAGGCGGGGGAGGGATATATACGCAGTATTTT
TRBJ2-2	17	TRBV30	TRBD2	NA	CASTSGRALYSTGELFF	TGTGCCTCAACTAGCGGGAGGGCCCTTTATAGCACCGGGGAGCTGTTTTTT
TRBJ2-7	18	TRBV15	TRBD2	NA	CATSRESEREVTSYEQYF	TGTGCCACCAGCAGAGAATCCGAGCGGGAGGTTACCTCCTACGAGCAGTACTTC
TRBJ2-3	16	TRBV9	NA	NA	CASSVGVSGYTDTQYF	TGTGCCAGCAGCGTAGGGGTTAGCGGATACACAGATACGCAGTATTTT
TRBJ1-2	14	TRBV19	NA	once	CASTLPLNDYGYTF	TGTGCCAGTACCTTACCTCTAAACGACTATGGCTACACCTTC
TRBJ1-1	18	TRBV5-1	NA	NA	CASSFPRGGQTVNTEAFF	TGCGCCAGCAGCTTCCCTCGGGGGGGGCAGACTGTGAACACTGAAGCTTTCTTT
TRBJ2-5	14	TRBV15	NA	NA	CATSREQDQETQYF	TGTGCCACCAGCAGAGAACAGGACCAAGAGACCCAGTACTTC
TRBJ2-3	15	TRBV18	NA	NA	CASSPRLVSTDTQYF	TGTGCCAGCTCACCTAGACTGGTTAGCACAGATACGCAGTATTTT
TRBJ2-1	11	TRBV18	NA	NA	CASSLNNEQFF	TGTGCCAGCTCACTAAACAATGAGCAGTTCTTC
TRBJ2-1	14	TRBV18	NA	NA	CASSRDSSYNEQFF	TGTGCCAGCTCAAGGGACTCGTCCTACAATGAGCAGTTCTTC
TRBJ2-7	14	TRBV5-1	NA	many	CASSLSSESYEQYF	TGCGCCAGCAGCTTGTCTTCAGAATCCTACGAGCAGTACTTC
TRBJ1-4	14	TRBV4-1	NA	once	CASSQDLTVEKLFF	TGCGCCAGCAGCCAAGATTTGACAGTTGAAAAACTGTTTTTT
TRBJ2-2	18	TRBV5-1	TRBD2	NA	CASSTNAVASGSTGELFF	TGCGCCAGCAGCACGAACGCAGTGGCTAGCGGGAGCACCGGGGAGCTGTTTTTT
TRBJ2-7	15	TRBV7-2	NA	NA	CASSQRKTSTDEQYF	TGTGCCAGCAGTCAAAGGAAAACTAGTACCGACGAGCAGTACTTC
TRBJ1-1	13	TRBV27	TRBD1	NA	CATGEDRGQKAFF	TGTGCCACAGGGGAGGACAGGGGGCAAAAAGCTTTCTTT
TRBJ2-3	14	TRBV11-3	NA	NA	CASSLGHSTDTQYF	TGTGCCAGCAGCTTAGGACACAGCACAGATACGCAGTATTTT
TRBJ2-6	15	TRBV7-9	NA	NA	CASSLGVSGANVLTF	TGTGCCAGCAGCTTAGGAGTATCTGGGGCCAACGTCCTGACTTTC
TRBJ2-6	16	TRBV2	NA	NA	CASSESPYNGANVLTF	TGTGCCAGCAGTGAAAGTCCCTATAATGGGGCCAACGTCCTGACTTTC
TRBJ1-2	13	TRBV29-1	NA	NA	CSVSSGGNYGYTF	TGCAGCGTATCGTCGGGGGGGAACTATGGCTACACCTTC
TRBJ2-1	16	TRBV7-9	TRBD2	NA	CASTQTSGSLNNEQFF	TGTGCCAGCACCCAGACTAGCGGGAGCCTCAACAATGAGCAGTTCTTC
TRBJ2-2	16	TRBV5-1	NA	NA	CASSFGAVTNTGELFF	TGCGCCAGCAGCTTCGGAGCGGTTACGAACACCGGGGAGCTGTTTTTT
TRBJ1-2	14	TRBV10-2	TRBD1	NA	CASSWDRGNRGYTF	TGCGCCAGCAGCTGGGACAGGGGAAATCGGGGCTACACCTTC
TRBJ1-2	15	TRBV30	TRBD1	NA	CAWSVPDRINYGYTF	TGTGCCTGGAGCGTGCCGGACAGGATTAACTATGGCTACACCTTC
TRBJ1-4	14	TRBV5-1	TRBD1	NA	CASSLAGTERKLFF	TGCGCCAGCAGCTTGGCCGGGACAGAGAGAAAACTGTTTTTT